A selection of T cell receptor beta chains follows, all from one sample in a study of blood T cell repertoires in COVID-19. Method: immunoSEQ multiplex PCR; TCRdb's copy keeps in-frame clones and lacks some. The sample contains just under 90,000 clones, about 91% of which appear only once. Material for sequencing was peripheral blood. The receptors shown here come from a man between 60 and 75 years old with acute or convalescent COVID-19. Each CDR3 is given with its conserved first and last residue. A D gene is named only where the DNA matches it firmly. Some rows mark clone size as missing; the rest say once, few, many or name a class of expanded clone.

TRBJ2-7,-,-,TRBV7-8,CASSRTASQQYF,TGTGCCAGCAGCCGGACAGCTTCTCAGCAGTACTTC
TRBJ2-2,-,-,TRBV24-1,CATSDFGGNTGELFF,TGTGCCACCAGTGATTTCGGAGGGAACACCGGGGAGCTGTTTTTT
TRBJ2-7,-,-,TRBV5-1,CASSLNGGPYEQYF,TGCGCCAGCAGCTTAAATGGAGGCCCCTACGAGCAGTACTTC
TRBJ1-1,TRBD1,few,TRBV11-1,CASSPGTGNTEAFF,TGTGCCAGCAGCCCTGGGACAGGGAACACTGAAGCTTTCTTT
TRBJ1-4,TRBD1,-,TRBV10-2,CASSENGQAEDEKLFF,TGCGCCAGCAGTGAGAATGGACAGGCTGAAGATGAAAAACTGTTTTTT
TRBJ2-3,TRBD2,-,TRBV6-1,CASSDRLAASVTQYF,TGTGCCAGCAGTGATCGACTAGCGGCAAGCGTGACGCAGTATTTT
TRBJ2-2,TRBD1,-,TRBV19,CASRPRDRGRNTGELFF,TGTGCCAGTAGGCCCAGGGACAGGGGGAGGAACACCGGGGAGCTGTTTTTT
TRBJ2-4,TRBD1,-,TRBV6-2/TRBV6-3,CASSSGQALAKNIQYF,TGTGCCAGCAGTAGCGGACAGGCACTAGCCAAAAACATTCAGTACTTC
TRBJ1-6,TRBD1,-,TRBV30,CACNSGQGNNSPLHF,TGTGCCTGCAACTCGGGACAGGGCAATAATTCACCCCTCCACTTT
TRBJ1-1,-,once,TRBV28,CASSIVGAEAFF,TGTGCCAGCAGTATTGTCGGGGCTGAAGCTTTCTTT
TRBJ2-1,TRBD2,-,TRBV6-1,CASSERGGGARNEQFF,TGTGCCAGCAGTGAACGCGGCGGGGGGGCAAGGAATGAGCAGTTCTTC
TRBJ1-1,-,-,TRBV5-1,CASSLGTVNTEAFF,TGCGCCAGCAGCTTGGGGACAGTGAACACTGAAGCTTTCTTT
TRBJ2-6,-,-,TRBV28,CASSPHSSGANVLTF,TGTGCCAGCAGCCCGCACAGCTCTGGGGCCAACGTCCTGACTTTC
TRBJ2-7,TRBD1,-,TRBV27,CASSLRDRQSYEQYF,TGTGCCAGCAGTTTAAGGGACAGGCAATCCTACGAGCAGTACTTC
TRBJ2-7,-,-,TRBV13,CASSISLGAYEQYF,TGTGCCAGCAGCATCTCGCTAGGGGCCTACGAGCAGTACTTC
TRBJ1-1,-,-,TRBV19,CASSMGHSNTEAFF,TGTGCCAGTAGTATGGGGCACTCTAACACTGAAGCTTTCTTT
TRBJ2-7,TRBD2,-,TRBV5-4,CATGEGDSYEQYF,TGTGCAACCGGGGAGGGAGACTCCTACGAGCAGTACTTC
TRBJ1-6,TRBD1,-,TRBV30,CAWAGTDNSPLHF,TGTGCCTGGGCCGGGACAGACAATTCACCCCTCCACTTT
TRBJ1-6,-,few,TRBV11-1,CASSTGRLNSPLHF,TGTGCCAGCAGCACAGGGCGTCTTAATTCACCCCTCCACTTT
TRBJ2-1,TRBD2,-,TRBV11-3,CASSLGAGVGNEQFF,TGTGCCAGCAGCTTAGGAGCGGGAGTGGGCAATGAGCAGTTCTTC
TRBJ2-5,TRBD2,-,TRBV9,CASSMGLARVEETQYF,TGTGCCAGCAGCATGGGACTAGCGCGAGTAGAAGAGACCCAGTACTTC
TRBJ1-2,-,-,TRBV27,CASSLSGEGDGYTF,TGTGCCAGCAGTTTATCCGGGGAGGGGGACGGCTACACCTTC
TRBJ2-7,TRBD2,-,TRBV3-1/TRBV3-2,CASSRLASGGPREQYF,TGTGCCAGCAGCCGACTGGCTAGCGGGGGCCCGAGGGAGCAGTACTTC
TRBJ2-1,TRBD1,-,TRBV7-6,CASSLGGQGPYNEQFF,TGTGCCAGCAGCTTAGGGGGACAGGGACCCTACAATGAGCAGTTCTTC
TRBJ1-6,-,-,TRBV5-1,CASSLEGDSLRNSPLHF,TGCGCCAGCAGCTTGGAAGGGGATAGCTTAAGGAATTCACCCCTCCACTTT
TRBJ1-1,-,-,TRBV5-1,CASSLVEGVAFF,TGCGCCAGCAGCTTGGTCGAGGGTGTAGCTTTCTTT
TRBJ1-5,-,-,TRBV6-5,CASSGGNQPQHF,TGTGCCAGTTCAGGCGGGAATCAGCCCCAGCATTTT
TRBJ2-7,-,once,TRBV19,CASSMWSSGIGNRYEQYF,TGTGCCAGTAGTATGTGGAGTTCGGGAATCGGTAATAGGTACGAGCAGTACTTC
TRBJ2-1,TRBD2,-,TRBV14,CASSPYVGVAGAEQFF,TGTGCCAGCAGCCCGTATGTGGGGGTAGCGGGAGCTGAGCAGTTCTTC
TRBJ1-6,-,-,TRBV25-1,CASEGTFLTPNSPLHF,TGTGCCAGCGAAGGGACTTTTTTAACCCCGAATTCACCCCTCCACTTT
TRBJ2-7,-,once,TRBV9,CASSVAFGGYEQYF,TGTGCCAGCAGCGTAGCGTTCGGGGGCTACGAGCAGTACTTC
TRBJ2-5,-,-,TRBV5-1,CASSREGRETQYF,TGCGCCAGCAGCCGAGAGGGTCGAGAGACCCAGTACTTC
TRBJ1-6,-,once,TRBV21-1,CASSRQLPQGLKRRALHF,TGTGCCAGCAGCCGACAATTGCCGCAGGGACTCAAGAGGAGGGCCCTCCACTTT
TRBJ2-7,-,-,TRBV6-5,CASSYRSSYEQYF,TGTGCCAGCAGTTACCGGTCCTCCTACGAGCAGTACTTC
TRBJ1-2,TRBD1,-,TRBV5-6,CASKKGAGGYGYTF,TGTGCCAGCAAGAAAGGGGCAGGGGGCTATGGCTACACCTTC
TRBJ2-5,-,-,TRBV5-4,CASSNQGPETQYF,TGTGCCAGCAGCAACCAGGGGCCGGAGACCCAGTACTTC
TRBJ2-7,-,-,TRBV11-2,CASSQAYEQYF,TGTGCCAGCTCGCAGGCCTACGAGCAGTACTTC
TRBJ2-3,-,-,TRBV18,CASSPIDSYTDTQYF,TGTGCCAGCTCACCGATTGACAGTTACACAGATACGCAGTATTTT
TRBJ2-5,-,-,TRBV24-1,CATSEGSARFEETQYF,TGTGCCACCAGTGAGGGGAGCGCCAGGTTCGAAGAGACCCAGTACTTC
TRBJ1-5,-,-,TRBV6-5,CASSAEVDQPQHF,TGTGCCAGCAGCGCCGAGGTGGATCAGCCCCAGCATTTT
TRBJ2-1,TRBD2,once,TRBV7-9,CASDLGTSGSLGEQFF,TGTGCCAGCGATTTAGGGACTAGCGGGAGTTTGGGTGAGCAGTTCTTC
TRBJ2-3,-,-,TRBV19,CASSTRVSTDTQYF,TGTGCCAGTAGTACCAGGGTGAGCACAGATACGCAGTATTTT
TRBJ2-7,-,few,TRBV5-1,CASRYVGAEQYF,TGCGCCAGCCGGTATGTAGGGGCCGAGCAGTACTTC